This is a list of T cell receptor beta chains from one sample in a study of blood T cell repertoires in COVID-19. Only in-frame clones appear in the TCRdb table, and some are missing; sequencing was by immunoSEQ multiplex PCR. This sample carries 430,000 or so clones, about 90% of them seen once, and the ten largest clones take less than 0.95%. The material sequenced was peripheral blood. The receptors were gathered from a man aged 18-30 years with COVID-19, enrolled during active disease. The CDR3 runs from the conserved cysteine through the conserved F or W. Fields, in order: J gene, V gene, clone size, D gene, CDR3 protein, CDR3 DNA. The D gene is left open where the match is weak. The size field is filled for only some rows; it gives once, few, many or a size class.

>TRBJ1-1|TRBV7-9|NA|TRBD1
CASSLRDSPTEAFF
TGTGCCAGCAGCTTAAGGGACAGTCCCACTGAAGCTTTCTTT
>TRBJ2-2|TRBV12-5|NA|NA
CASGATGELFF
TGTGCTAGTGGGGCAACCGGGGAGCTGTTTTTT
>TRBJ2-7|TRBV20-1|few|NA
CSASLGEQYF
TGCAGTGCCTCCCTCGGCGAGCAGTACTTC
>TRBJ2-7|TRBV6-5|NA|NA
CASSYGDTLLQYF
TGTGCCAGCAGTTACGGGGACACCCTTTTGCAGTACTTC
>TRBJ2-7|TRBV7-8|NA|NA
CASSRGTDSYEQYF
TGTGCCAGCAGCCGAGGGACGGACAGCTACGAGCAGTACTTC
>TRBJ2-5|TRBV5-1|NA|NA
CASSLQGSETQYF
TGCGCCAGCAGCCTGCAGGGTTCAGAGACCCAGTACTTC
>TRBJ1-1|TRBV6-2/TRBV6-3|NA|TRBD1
CASSNVQGGNTEAFF
TGTGCCAGCAGTAACGTACAGGGGGGGAACACTGAAGCTTTCTTT
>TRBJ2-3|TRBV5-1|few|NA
CASSLVRSVTDTQYF
TGCGCCAGCAGCTTGGTACGGAGTGTAACCGATACGCAGTATTTT
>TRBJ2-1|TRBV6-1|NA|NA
CASSDRGRLNEQFF
TGTGCCAGCAGTGACCGGGGTCGGCTCAATGAGCAGTTCTTC
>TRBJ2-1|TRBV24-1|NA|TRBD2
CATMRAGGIDEQFF
TGTGCCACCATGAGAGCGGGAGGAATCGATGAGCAGTTCTTC
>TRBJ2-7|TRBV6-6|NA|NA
CASSSLPRYEQYF
TGTGCCAGCAGTTCACTCCCTCGGTACGAGCAGTACTTC
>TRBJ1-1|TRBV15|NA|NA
CATSRDRGAEKAFF
TGTGCCACCAGCAGAGATCGCGGGGCGGAAAAAGCTTTCTTT
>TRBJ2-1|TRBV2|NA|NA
CASSEPVSYEQFF
TGTGCCAGCAGTGAACCTGTGAGCTATGAGCAGTTCTTC
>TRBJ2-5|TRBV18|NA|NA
CASSPPAQETQYF
TGTGCCAGCTCACCACCGGCTCAAGAGACCCAGTACTTC
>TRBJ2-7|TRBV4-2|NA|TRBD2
CASSQELAGVYEQYF
TGTGCCAGCAGCCAAGAACTAGCGGGAGTCTACGAGCAGTACTTC
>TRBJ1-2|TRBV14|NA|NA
CASSQVARYGYTF
TGTGCCAGCAGCCAAGTTGCGCGTTATGGCTACACCTTC